This TCR beta chain originates from a study of T cells in Graves' hyperthyroidism and ophthalmopathy. For the study at large: Blood was drawn when the patient was first diagnosed and still untreated.

Study-wide points: Progression to ophthalmopathy was predicted a median of roughly 6.8 months early. Ophthalmopathy was distinguished from stable hyperthyroidism by 13 V-J signatures.

Amplified regions were TCR beta CDR3 sequences from RNA transcripts. Using the HTBI primer set, a first-round RT-PCR was run on the TCR CDR3. One entry per CDR3 protein results from TCRdb running MiXCR on the multiplex PCR reads. The sample carries around 200,000 distinct CDR3 sequences, approximately 20% recorded once. V lost 8 bases to trimming and J lost 2 bases, with 14 bases between them. The length of the CDR3 is 14 residues. Germline CDR1 KGHDR, CDR2 SFDVKD. Remarks on this clonotype: What it binds is not known.

This TCR was sampled from a man aged 40-49 years with Graves' hyperthyroidism. This chain connects TRBV24-1 to TRBJ2-5, with D possibly TRBD1 on 6 matching bases. The sample comprised blood. The CDR3 nucleotides are TGTGCCACCAACGCCGGGACACATCAAGAGACCCAGTACTTC. Translation gives CATNAGTHQETQYF.